Sequencing of this TCR beta chain was carried out in a study of CD8 T cells in Susac syndrome (dated by TCRdb to between 2018 and 2021). Context from the whole study: Whether CD8+ T cell activation and differentiation in Susac syndrome was antigen driven was tested using repertoire sequencing. Clonality of the CD8+ T cell repertoire was compared between roughly eleven healthy donors, about 14 Susac syndrome patients and 15 multiple sclerosis patients. Summary of the overall study and its limitations: The TCR sequencing and HLA analysis was acknowledged to have included a relatively small number of individuals.

As encoded in the germline V gene, CDR1 is SGDLS while CDR2 is YYNGEE. V is cut by 0 bases and J by 5 bases, and the space between the germline ends is 14 bases. The CDR3 spans 15 residues, from the cysteine through the phenylalanine. The DNA shown is the 45-base CDR3, in frame from base 1. RNA was extracted using the RNeasy kit, and roughly 0.5 to 1 ug of the RNA was reverse transcribed with random hexamers. The immunoSEQ multiplex PCR assay, which covers 54 Vbeta and 13 Jbeta segments, was used to amplify TCR beta CDR3 regions. PCR amplification bias was corrected using a synthetic template baseline for primer optimization and computational correction. The published analysis was carried out like this. Reads were annotated to V, D and J genes per IMGT and analyzed with immunoSEQ Analyzer, keeping only productive sequences. To calculate clonality, Shannon entropy was normalized by log2 of the number of productive unique sequences and then subtracted from one. Public and private clones were assessed among the 100 most prevalent clones of each patient and control. Clones were defined as Susac-specific if absent from the healthy and MS cohorts, from around 1,000 published viral clones and from other ImmuneACCESS disease sequences. Starting from the raw public reads, TCRdb applied fastp trimming at Q25, assembled clones with MiXCR and retained in-frame beta chains. Each CDR3 protein gets just one entry, which takes the most common genes and DNA from the rows behind it. None of the V and J calls come from the authors' own analysis; TCRdb made them. Across this sample there are about 430,000 distinct CDR3 sequences, with 85% to 90% seen only once. The top ten constitute about 0.1% of the sample.

About this clonotype: Its cognate antigen has yet to be identified. Base-call qualities are not available, and no considerably larger clone is one nucleotide away.

High-throughput TCR beta sequencing profiled peripheral blood CD8+ and CD4+ T cells from healthy donors, Susac syndrome patients and multiple sclerosis patients. The multiple sclerosis controls were treatment-naive patients whose relapsing-remitting disease, either stable or active, fulfilled the revised McDonald criteria. Bulk CD8+ and CD4+ T cells were purified by magnetic negative isolation, whereas CD8+ TEMRA cells were enriched by FACS. Blood was drawn into EDTA tubes, processed within 24 hours, and PBMCs were isolated by density gradient centrifugation. PBMCs intended for TCR sequencing were cryopreserved in liquid nitrogen and thawed later in a water bath at 37 degrees C. Purity of sorted or isolated CD4+, CD8+ and CD8+ TEMRA cells was at least 90%.

The source of this sequence is a human donor with multiple sclerosis. The sequence joins TRBV9 to TRBJ2-5; TRBD1 could be the D gene, as 5 bases match. The specimen was CD8+ T cells from PBMCs. The CDR3 protein: CASSVASGYVETQYF. The base sequence is TGTGCCAGCAGCGTAGCGTCAGGGTATGTGGAGACCCAGTACTTC. Outside the CDR3, residues come from the reference TRBV9 and TRBJ2-5 proteins, so the full variable domain is: DSGVTQTPKHLITATGQRVTLRCSPRSGDLSVYWYQQSLDQGLQFLIQYYNGEERAKGNILERFSAQQFPDLHSELNLSSLELGDSALYFCASSVASGYVETQYFGPGTRLLVL.